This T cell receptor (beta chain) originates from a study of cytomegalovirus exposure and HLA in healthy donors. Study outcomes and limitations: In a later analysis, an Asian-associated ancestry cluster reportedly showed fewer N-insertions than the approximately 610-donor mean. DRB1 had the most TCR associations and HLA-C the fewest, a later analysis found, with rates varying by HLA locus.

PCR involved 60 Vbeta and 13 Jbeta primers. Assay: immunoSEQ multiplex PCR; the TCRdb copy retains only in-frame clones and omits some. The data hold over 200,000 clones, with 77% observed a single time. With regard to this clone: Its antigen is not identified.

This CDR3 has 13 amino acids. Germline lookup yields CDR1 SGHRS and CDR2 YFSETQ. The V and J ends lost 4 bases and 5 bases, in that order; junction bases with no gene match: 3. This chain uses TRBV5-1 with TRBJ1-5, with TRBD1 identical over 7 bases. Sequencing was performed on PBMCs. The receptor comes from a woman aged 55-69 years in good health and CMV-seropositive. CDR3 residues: CASSPQGHQPQHF. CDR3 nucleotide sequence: TGCGCCAGCAGCCCACAGGGGCATCAGCCCCAGCATTTT.